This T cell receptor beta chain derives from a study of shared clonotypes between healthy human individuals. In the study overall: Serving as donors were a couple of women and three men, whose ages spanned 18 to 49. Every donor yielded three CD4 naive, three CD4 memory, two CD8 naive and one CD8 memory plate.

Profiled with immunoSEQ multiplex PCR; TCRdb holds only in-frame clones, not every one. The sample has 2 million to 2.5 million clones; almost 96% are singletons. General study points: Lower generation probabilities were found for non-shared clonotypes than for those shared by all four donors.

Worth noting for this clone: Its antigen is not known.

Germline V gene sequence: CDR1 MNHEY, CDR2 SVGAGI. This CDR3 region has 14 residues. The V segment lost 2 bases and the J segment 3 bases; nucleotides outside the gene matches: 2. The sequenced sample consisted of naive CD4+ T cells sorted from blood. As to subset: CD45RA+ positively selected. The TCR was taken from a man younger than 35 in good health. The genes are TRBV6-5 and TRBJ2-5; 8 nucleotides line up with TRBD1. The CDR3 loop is CASSYTTGEETQYF. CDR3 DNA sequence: TGTGCCAGCAGTTACACGACAGGGGAAGAGACCCAGTACTTC.